What follows describes a single T cell receptor beta chain. Assay used: immunoSEQ multiplex PCR; TCRdb lists only in-frame clones, some missing. The sample contains some 64,000 clones, approximately 81% of which appear only once. People who had autoimmune disease history or systemic immunosuppression were excluded. The length of the CDR3 is 16 residues. The data belong to a study of OX40 agonist ivuxolimab in advanced cancers. The source was CD4+ or CD8+ T cells sorted from blood, collected in a trial of the OX40 agonist ivuxolimab. The sequence derives from an adult with an advanced solid tumor such as melanoma, head and neck, liver or kidney cancer. The chain carries TRBV21-1 and TRBJ1-2. TRBV21-1 is termed a pseudogene. The CDR3 protein is CASSLGVGGGPGGYTF. The CDR3 nucleotides are TGTGCCAGCAGCTTGGGAGTCGGGGGCGGCCCCGGAGGCTACACCTTC.